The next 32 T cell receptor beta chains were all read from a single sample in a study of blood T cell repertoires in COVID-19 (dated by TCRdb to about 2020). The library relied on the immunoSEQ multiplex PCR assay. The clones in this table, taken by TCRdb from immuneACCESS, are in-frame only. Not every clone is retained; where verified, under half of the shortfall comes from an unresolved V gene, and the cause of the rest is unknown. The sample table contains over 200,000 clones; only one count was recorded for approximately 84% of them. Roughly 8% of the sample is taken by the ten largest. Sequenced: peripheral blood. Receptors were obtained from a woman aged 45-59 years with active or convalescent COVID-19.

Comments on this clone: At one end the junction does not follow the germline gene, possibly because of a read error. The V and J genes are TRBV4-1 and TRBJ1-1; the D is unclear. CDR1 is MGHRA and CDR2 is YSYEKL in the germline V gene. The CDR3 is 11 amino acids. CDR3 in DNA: TGCGCCAGCAGCCGAGGAACCCTCCGGCTCTTT. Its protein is CASSRGTLRLF.

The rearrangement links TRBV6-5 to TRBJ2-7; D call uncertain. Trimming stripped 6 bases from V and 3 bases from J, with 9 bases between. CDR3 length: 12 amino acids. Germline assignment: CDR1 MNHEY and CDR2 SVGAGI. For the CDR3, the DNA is TGTGCCAGCAGGCTTGGCAGCTACGAGCAGTACGTC. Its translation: CASRLGSYEQYV.

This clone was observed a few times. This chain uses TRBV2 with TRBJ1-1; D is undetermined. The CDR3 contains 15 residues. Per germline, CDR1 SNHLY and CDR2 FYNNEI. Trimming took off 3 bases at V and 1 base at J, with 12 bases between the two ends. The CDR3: CASSELGRKNTEAFF. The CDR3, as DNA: TGTGCCAGCAGTGAGCTTGGCAGGAAGAACACTGAAGCTTTCTTT.

The CDR3 spells CASSFRGRSRETQYF. In DNA form, the CDR3 reads TGTGCCAGCAGTTTCCGCGGGAGGTCTAGGGAGACCCAGTACTTC. V gene TRBV27 combines with J gene TRBJ2-5, with TRBD2 matching 8 bases. The germline V gene encodes CDR1 MNHEY and CDR2 SMNVEV (reference sequence). With V trimmed by 3 bases and J by 5 bases, 8 bases remained unmatched. The length of the CDR3 is 15 residues.

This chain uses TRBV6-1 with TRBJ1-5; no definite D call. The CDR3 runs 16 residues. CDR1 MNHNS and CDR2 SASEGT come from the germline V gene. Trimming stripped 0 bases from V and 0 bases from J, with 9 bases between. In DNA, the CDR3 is TGTGCCAGCAGTGAAGCTCAGGTTCATAGCAATCAGCCCCAGCATTTT. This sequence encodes CASSEAQVHSNQPQHF.

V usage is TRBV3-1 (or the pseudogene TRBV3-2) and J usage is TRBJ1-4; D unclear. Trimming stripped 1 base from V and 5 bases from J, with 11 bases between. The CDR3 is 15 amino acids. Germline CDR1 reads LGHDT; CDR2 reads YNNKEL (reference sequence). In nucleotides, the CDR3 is TGTGCCAGCAGCCAAGGGGTAGGAGGGAATGAAAAACTGTTTTTT. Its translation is CASSQGVGGNEKLFF.

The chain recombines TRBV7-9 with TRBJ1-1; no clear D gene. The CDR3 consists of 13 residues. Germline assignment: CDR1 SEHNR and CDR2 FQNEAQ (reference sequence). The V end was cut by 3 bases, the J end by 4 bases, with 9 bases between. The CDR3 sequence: CASSLAVGTEAFF. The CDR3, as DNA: TGTGCCAGCAGCTTGGCGGTTGGCACTGAAGCTTTCTTT.

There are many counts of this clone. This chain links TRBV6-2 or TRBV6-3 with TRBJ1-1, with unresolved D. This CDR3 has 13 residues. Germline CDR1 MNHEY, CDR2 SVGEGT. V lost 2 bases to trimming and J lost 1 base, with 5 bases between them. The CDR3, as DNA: TGTGCCAGCAGTTACCAGGAGAACACTGAAGCTTTCTTT. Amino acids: CASSYQENTEAFF.

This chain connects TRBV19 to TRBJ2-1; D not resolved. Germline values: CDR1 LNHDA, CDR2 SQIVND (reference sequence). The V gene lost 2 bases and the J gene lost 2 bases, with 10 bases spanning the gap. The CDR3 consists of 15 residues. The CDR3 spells CASSITPRTYNEQFF. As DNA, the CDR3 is TGTGCCAGTAGTATAACCCCGCGCACCTACAATGAGCAGTTCTTC.

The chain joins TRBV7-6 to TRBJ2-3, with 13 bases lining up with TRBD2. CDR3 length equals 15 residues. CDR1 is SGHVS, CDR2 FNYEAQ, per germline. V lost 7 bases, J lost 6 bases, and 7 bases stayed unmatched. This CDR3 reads CASTTSGGAVDTQYF. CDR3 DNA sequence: TGTGCCAGCACCACTAGCGGGGGGGCCGTTGATACGCAGTATTTT.

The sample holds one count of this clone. In DNA, the CDR3 is TGTGCCAGCAGCTTTTTCGGGGAGACCCAGTACTTC. Its protein is CASSFFGETQYF. V is TRBV7-3 and J is TRBJ2-5; the D is unclear. The CDR3 has 12 residues. The germline CDR1 and CDR2 sequences are SGHTA and FQGTGA. The V and J ends lost 3 bases and 5 bases respectively, with 7 bases between them. Looking up the rest from reference TRBV7-3 and TRBJ2-5 gives the full variable domain: GAGVSQTPSNKVTEKGKYVELRCDPISGHTALYWYRQSLGQGPEFLIYFQGTGAADDSGLPNDRFFAVRPEGSVSTLKIQRTERGDSAVYLCASSFFGETQYFGPGTRLLVL.

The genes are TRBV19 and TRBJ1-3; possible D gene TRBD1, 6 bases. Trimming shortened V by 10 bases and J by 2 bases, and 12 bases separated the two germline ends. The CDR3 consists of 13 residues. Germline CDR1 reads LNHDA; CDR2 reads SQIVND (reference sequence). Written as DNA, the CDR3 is TGTGCCACGGAACAGGGTCCTGGAAACACCATATATTTT. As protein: CATEQGPGNTIYF. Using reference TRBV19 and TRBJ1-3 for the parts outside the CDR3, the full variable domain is DGGITQSPKYLFRKEGQNVTLSCEQNLNHDAMYWYRQDPGQGLRLIYYSQIVNDFQKGDIAEGYSVSREKKESFPLTVTSAQKNPTAFYLCATEQGPGNTIYFGEGSWLTVV.

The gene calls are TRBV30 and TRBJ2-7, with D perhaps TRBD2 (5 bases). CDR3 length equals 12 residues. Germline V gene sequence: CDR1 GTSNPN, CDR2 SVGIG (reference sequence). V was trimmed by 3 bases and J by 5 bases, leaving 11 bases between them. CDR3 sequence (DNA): TGTGCCTGGAGCCCCAAGAGGGACGAGCAGTACTTC. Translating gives CAWSPKRDEQYF.

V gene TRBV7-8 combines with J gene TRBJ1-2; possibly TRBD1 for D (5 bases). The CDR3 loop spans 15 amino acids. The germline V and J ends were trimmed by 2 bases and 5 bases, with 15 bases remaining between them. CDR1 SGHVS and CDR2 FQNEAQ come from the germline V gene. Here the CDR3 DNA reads TGTGCCAGCAGCTTACAGGCCCAGGGTAATTATGGCTACACCTTC. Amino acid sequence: CASSLQAQGNYGYTF.

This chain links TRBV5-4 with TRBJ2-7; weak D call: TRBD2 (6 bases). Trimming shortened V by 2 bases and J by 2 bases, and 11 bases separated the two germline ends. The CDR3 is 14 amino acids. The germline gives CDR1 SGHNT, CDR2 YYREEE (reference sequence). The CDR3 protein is CASSFGSGAYEQYF. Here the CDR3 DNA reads TGTGCCAGCAGCTTCGGTAGCGGTGCCTACGAGCAGTACTTC.

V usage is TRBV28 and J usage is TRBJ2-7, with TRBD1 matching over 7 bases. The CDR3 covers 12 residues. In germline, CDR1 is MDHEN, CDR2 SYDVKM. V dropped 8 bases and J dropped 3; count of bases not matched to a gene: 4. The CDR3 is CASQGQFYEQYV. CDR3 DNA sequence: TGTGCCAGCCAGGGACAGTTCTACGAGCAGTACGTC.

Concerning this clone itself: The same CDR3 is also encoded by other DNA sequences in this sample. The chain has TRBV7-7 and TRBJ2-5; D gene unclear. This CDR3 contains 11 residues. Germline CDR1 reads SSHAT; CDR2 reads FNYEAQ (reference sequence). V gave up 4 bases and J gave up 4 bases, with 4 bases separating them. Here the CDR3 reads CASSSGETQYF. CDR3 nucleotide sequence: TGTGCCAGCAGCTCCGGAGAGACCCAGTACTTC.

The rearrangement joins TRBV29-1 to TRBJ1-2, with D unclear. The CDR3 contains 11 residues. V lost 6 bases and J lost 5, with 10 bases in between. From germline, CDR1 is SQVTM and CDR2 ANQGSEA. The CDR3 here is CSVPISYGYTF. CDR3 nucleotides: TGCAGCGTCCCTATTAGTTATGGCTACACCTTC.

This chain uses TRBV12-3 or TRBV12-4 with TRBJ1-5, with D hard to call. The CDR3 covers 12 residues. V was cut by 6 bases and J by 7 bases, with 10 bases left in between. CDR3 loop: CASSTGSQPQHF. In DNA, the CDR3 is TGTGCCAGCAGCACGGGGAGCCAGCCCCAGCATTTT.

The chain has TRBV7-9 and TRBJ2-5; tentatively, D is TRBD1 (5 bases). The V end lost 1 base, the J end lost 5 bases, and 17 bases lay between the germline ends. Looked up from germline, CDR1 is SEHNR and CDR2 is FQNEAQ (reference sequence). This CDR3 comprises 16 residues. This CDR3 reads CASSLDVGGHGETQYF. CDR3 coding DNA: TGTGCCAGCAGCTTAGATGTAGGCGGACACGGGGAGACCCAGTACTTC.

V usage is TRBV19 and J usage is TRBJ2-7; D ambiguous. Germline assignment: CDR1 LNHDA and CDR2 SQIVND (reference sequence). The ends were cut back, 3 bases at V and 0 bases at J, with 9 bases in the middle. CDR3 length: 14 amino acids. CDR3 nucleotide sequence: TGTGCCAGTAGTATTTTCAGTTCCTCCTACGAGCAGTACTTC. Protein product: CASSIFSSSYEQYF. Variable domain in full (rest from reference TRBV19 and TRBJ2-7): DGGITQSPKYLFRKEGQNVTLSCEQNLNHDAMYWYRQDPGQGLRLIYYSQIVNDFQKGDIAEGYSVSREKKESFPLTVTSAQKNPTAFYLCASSIFSSSYEQYFGPGTRLTVT.

CDR3 nucleotides: TGTGCCAGTAGTATTACTGAGGCAGGGTTTCTCTCCGGCTACACCTTC. Encoded protein: CASSITEAGFLSGYTF. This chain links TRBV19 with TRBJ1-2, with D perhaps matching TRBD1 (5 bases). CDR1 and CDR2 (germline): LNHDA, SQIVND (reference sequence). The V gene lost 3 bases and the J gene lost 8 bases, with 22 bases spanning the gap. CDR3 length equals 16 residues.

Here the CDR3 reads CASSKMNERGATDTQYF. The CDR3, as DNA: TGTGCCAGTAGTAAGATGAACGAGCGGGGGGCCACAGATACGCAGTATTTT. The J gene is TRBJ2-3, the V gene TRBV19; 9 nucleotides line up with TRBD2. CDR3 length: 17 amino acids. With 4 bases clipped from V and 2 bases from J, the junction kept 10 bases outside the gene matches. Germline V CDR1 and CDR2: LNHDA, SQIVND (reference sequence).

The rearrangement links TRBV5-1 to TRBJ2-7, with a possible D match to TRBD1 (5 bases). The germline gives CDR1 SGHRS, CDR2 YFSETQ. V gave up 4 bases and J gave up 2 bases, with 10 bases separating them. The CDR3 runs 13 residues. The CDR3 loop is CASSDPRAYEQYF. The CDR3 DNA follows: TGCGCCAGCAGCGACCCCAGGGCCTACGAGCAGTACTTC. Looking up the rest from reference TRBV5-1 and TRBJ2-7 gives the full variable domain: KAGVTQTPRYLIKTRGQQVTLSCSPISGHRSVSWYQQTPGQGLQFLFEYFSETQRNKGNFPGRFSGRQFSNSRSEMNVSTLELGDSALYLCASSDPRAYEQYFGPGTRLTVT.

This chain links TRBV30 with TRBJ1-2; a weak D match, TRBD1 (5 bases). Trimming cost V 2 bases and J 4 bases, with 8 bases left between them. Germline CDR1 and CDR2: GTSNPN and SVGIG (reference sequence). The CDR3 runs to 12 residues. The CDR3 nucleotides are TGTGCCTGGAGTCAACAGGTCTATGGCTACACCTTC. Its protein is CAWSQQVYGYTF.

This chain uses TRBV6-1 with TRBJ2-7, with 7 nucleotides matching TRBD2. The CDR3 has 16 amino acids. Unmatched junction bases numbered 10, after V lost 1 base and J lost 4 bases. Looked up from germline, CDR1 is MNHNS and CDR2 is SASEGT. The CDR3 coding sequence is TGTGCCAGCAGTGAAGGCGGGGGTTATGATTGGTACGAGCAGTACGTC. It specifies CASSEGGGYDWYEQYV.

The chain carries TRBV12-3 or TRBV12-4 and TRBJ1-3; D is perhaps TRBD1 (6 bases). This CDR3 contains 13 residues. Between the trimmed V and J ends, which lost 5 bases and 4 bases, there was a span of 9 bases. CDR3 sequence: CASSPGTGNTIYF. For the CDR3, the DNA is TGTGCCAGCAGTCCAGGGACAGGAAACACCATATATTTT.

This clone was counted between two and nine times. For the CDR3, the DNA is TGTGCCAGCAGCTTAGCTAGCGGGACCTTATACAATGAGCAGTTCTTC. Translation: CASSLASGTLYNEQFF. V is TRBV7-9 and J is TRBJ2-1; TRBD2 matches 8 bases. Trimming cost V 0 bases and J 4 bases; bases outside gene matches: 5. This CDR3 spans 16 amino acids. Germline CDR1 reads SEHNR; CDR2 reads FQNEAQ (reference sequence).

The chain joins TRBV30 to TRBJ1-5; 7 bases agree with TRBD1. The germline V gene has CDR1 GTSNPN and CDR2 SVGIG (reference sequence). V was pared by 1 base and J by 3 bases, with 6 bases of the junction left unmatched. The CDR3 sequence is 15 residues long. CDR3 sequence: CAWSAADRLNQPQHF. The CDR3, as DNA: TGTGCCTGGAGTGCCGCGGACAGGCTCAATCAGCCCCAGCATTTT.

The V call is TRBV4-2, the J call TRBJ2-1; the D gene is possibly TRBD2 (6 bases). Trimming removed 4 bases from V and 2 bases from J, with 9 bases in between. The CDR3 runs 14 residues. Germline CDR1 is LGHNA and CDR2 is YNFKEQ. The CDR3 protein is CASSPGLTYNEQFF. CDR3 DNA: TGTGCCAGCAGCCCCGGACTAACCTACAATGAGCAGTTCTTC.

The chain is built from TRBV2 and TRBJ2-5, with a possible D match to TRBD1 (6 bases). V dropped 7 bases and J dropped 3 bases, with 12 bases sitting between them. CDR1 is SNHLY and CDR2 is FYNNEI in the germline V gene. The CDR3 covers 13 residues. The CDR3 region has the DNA TGTGCCAGCACCTCGAACAGGGAAGAGACCCAGTACTTC. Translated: CASTSNREETQYF.

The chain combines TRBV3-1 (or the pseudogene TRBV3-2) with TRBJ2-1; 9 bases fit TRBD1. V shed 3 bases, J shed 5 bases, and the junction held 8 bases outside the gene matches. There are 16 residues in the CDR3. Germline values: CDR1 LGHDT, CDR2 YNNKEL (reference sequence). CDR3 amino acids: CASSHAGGTGNNEQFF. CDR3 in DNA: TGTGCCAGCAGCCACGCAGGAGGGACAGGGAACAATGAGCAGTTCTTC.